The rows below give T cell receptor beta chains drawn from one sample of a study of blood T cell repertoires in COVID-19. The assay was immunoSEQ multiplex PCR, and TCRdb's table has in-frame clones only and misses some. Of 250,000 or so clones listed, around 85% are singletons. Sequenced sample: PBMCs or T cells enriched from blood (not recorded which). The receptors come from a woman in her fifties or sixties who had recovered from COVID-19. Each CDR3 is given with its conserved first and last residue. Each record gives: V gene, clone size, J gene, D gene, CDR3 DNA, CDR3 protein. A D gene is named only where the DNA matches it firmly. The size entry is marked missing in some rows and otherwise reads once, few, many or a size class.

TRBV7-2	NA	TRBJ1-3	NA	TGTGCCAGCAGCTTGCAGTTATACGAGGCTGGAAACACCATATATTTT	CASSLQLYEAGNTIYF
TRBV10-3	once	TRBJ1-4	NA	TGTGCCATCAGTGTGCAGGGGACAACTAATGAAAAACTGTTTTTT	CAISVQGTTNEKLFF
TRBV5-5	NA	TRBJ2-5	TRBD1	TGTGCCAGCAGCTACAGGGGCGGAGAGACCCAGTACTTC	CASSYRGGETQYF
TRBV27	NA	TRBJ2-7	NA	TGTGCCAGCTGGGACTCACCCATCGAGCAGTACTTC	CASWDSPIEQYF
TRBV2	once	TRBJ2-2	NA	TGTGCCAGCAGTGTGGGGCAAACCGGGGAGCTGTTTTTT	CASSVGQTGELFF
TRBV2	NA	TRBJ1-5	NA	TGTGCCAGCAGTGAAGGGCAGGGCAATCAGCCCCAGCATTTT	CASSEGQGNQPQHF
TRBV6-1	NA	TRBJ1-5	NA	TGTGCCAGCAGTGAGACTACCGGCGGGATGACCCAGCATTTT	CASSETTGGMTQHF
TRBV2	NA	TRBJ1-3	NA	TGTGCCAGCAGTGTGGGGAGAGCCCCTGGAAACACCATATATTTT	CASSVGRAPGNTIYF
TRBV6-4	NA	TRBJ2-3	TRBD2	TGTGCCAGCAGTGACGGAGCGGGAGGTGGCACAGATACGCAGTATTTT	CASSDGAGGGTDTQYF
TRBV5-1	NA	TRBJ2-7	NA	TGCGCCAGCAGCGTCGTACAGGGCGGCGAGCAGTACTTC	CASSVVQGGEQYF
TRBV7-9	NA	TRBJ2-1	TRBD2	TGTGCCAGCAGCTTAGCCTTAGCGGGTACCCACAATGAGCAGTTCTTC	CASSLALAGTHNEQFF
TRBV28	NA	TRBJ1-3	NA	TGTGCCAGCAGTCAGTTCGGACAGTTCCCCACTGGAAACACCATATATTTT	CASSQFGQFPTGNTIYF
TRBV30	NA	TRBJ2-1	NA	TGTGCCTGGACAGGAGGGGGCCGGGAGCAGTTCTTC	CAWTGGGREQFF
TRBV19	NA	TRBJ1-2	TRBD1	TGTGCCAGTAGTATGGCGTTGGAGGGGGCTAGGTATGGCTACACCTTC	CASSMALEGARYGYTF
TRBV5-1	NA	TRBJ2-3	TRBD1	TGCGCCAGCAGCTCGACAGGGTCAACCACAGATACGCAGTATTTT	CASSSTGSTTDTQYF
TRBV3-1/TRBV3-2	NA	TRBJ2-7	TRBD2	TGTGCCAGCAGCTCCTTAGCGGGTTCCTCCTACGAGCAGTACTTC	CASSSLAGSSYEQYF
TRBV28	NA	TRBJ1-2	TRBD1	TGTGCCAGCGTACGGGGACAGGTGGGGAGGGGCTACACCTTC	CASVRGQVGRGYTF
TRBV18	NA	TRBJ2-7	NA	TGTGCCAGCTCACCTCCGAGTTCAGGGGCAGCGTACGAGCAGTACTTC	CASSPPSSGAAYEQYF
TRBV7-8	NA	TRBJ1-2	NA	TGTGCCAGCAGCTCCGGGTTAAACTATGGATGGGGCTACACCTTC	CASSSGLNYGWGYTF
TRBV5-1	NA	TRBJ2-5	TRBD1	TGCGCCAGCGGACCGGGACAGACCCAAGAGACCCAGTACTTC	CASGPGQTQETQYF
TRBV7-2	few	TRBJ2-5	TRBD2	TGTGCCAGCAGCTCAAGACTAGCGGGAGAAGAGACCCAGTACTTC	CASSSRLAGEETQYF
TRBV28	NA	TRBJ2-4	NA	TGTGCCAGCAGTTTAATAGTTGCAGGGAACAAAAACATTCAGTACTTC	CASSLIVAGNKNIQYF
TRBV4-1	NA	TRBJ1-1	TRBD1	TGCGCCAGCAAGACAGGGGGCGGATTAAATGAAGCTTTCTTT	CASKTGGGLNEAFF
TRBV5-4	NA	TRBJ2-1	TRBD2	TGTGCCAGCAGCCCACTAGCGGCTAGCTCCTACAATGAGCAGTTCTTC	CASSPLAASSYNEQFF
TRBV5-4	NA	TRBJ2-5	TRBD2	TGTGCCAGCAGCCTTCGACTAGCGGGAGTGGAGACCCAGTACTTC	CASSLRLAGVETQYF
TRBV10-3	NA	TRBJ2-3	TRBD2	TGTGCCATCAGTGATGGGCTAGCGGGACGAACAGATACGCAGTATTTT	CAISDGLAGRTDTQYF
TRBV18	NA	TRBJ1-5	TRBD1	TGTGCCAGCTCTCCGCGGGACAGCGATCAGCCCCAGCATTTT	CASSPRDSDQPQHF
TRBV6-5	NA	TRBJ2-5	TRBD1	TGTGCCAGCAGAGACTTTCCCGGGACAGAAGAGACCCAGTACTTC	CASRDFPGTEETQYF
TRBV7-2	NA	TRBJ1-5	TRBD1	TGTGCCAGCAGCCCCCCGAGGACAGGGCCCAATCAGCCCCAGCATTTT	CASSPPRTGPNQPQHF
TRBV7-8	once	TRBJ1-3	TRBD1	TGTGCCAGCAGCTTAGGCCGGACAGGGAGCTCTGGAAACACCATATATTTT	CASSLGRTGSSGNTIYF
TRBV30	NA	TRBJ2-1	TRBD2	TGTGCCTGGAGCCGGGGACTAGCGGGAGGGCCCCGGGAGCAGTTCTTC	CAWSRGLAGGPREQFF
TRBV19	NA	TRBJ2-2	TRBD1	TGTGCCAGTACGGACAGGGGGACTCCTACCGAGAACACCGGGGAGCTGTTTTTT	CASTDRGTPTENTGELFF
TRBV10-3	NA	TRBJ2-7	TRBD2	TGTGCCATCAGTGCCGGGACTAGTCTCTACGAGCAGTACTTC	CAISAGTSLYEQYF
TRBV18	NA	TRBJ2-2	TRBD2	TGTGCCAGCTCACCGCCTAGCGGGAGACCCGGGGAGCTGTTTTTT	CASSPPSGRPGELFF
TRBV6-6	NA	TRBJ1-3	NA	TGTGCCAGCAGTTGGAAGACAGGAACGGGAAACACCATATATTTT	CASSWKTGTGNTIYF
TRBV5-4	once	TRBJ2-5	NA	TGTGCCAGCAGCTTCCGGGACACTGGAGAGACCCAGTACTTC	CASSFRDTGETQYF
TRBV2	once	TRBJ2-7	TRBD1	TGTGCCAGCAGTGTGGACCGGGACAGGACACACTACGAGCAGTACTTC	CASSVDRDRTHYEQYF
TRBV30	NA	TRBJ1-3	NA	TGTGCCTGGAAGCGCGAAGGCGCCATATATTTT	CAWKREGAIYF
TRBV27	NA	TRBJ2-3	NA	TGTGCCAGCAGTTTTCGGCTAGATGGTACAGATACGCAGTATTTT	CASSFRLDGTDTQYF
TRBV11-2	NA	TRBJ2-3	NA	TGTGCCAGCAGCAAAGGGACTCCCACAGATACGCAGTATTTT	CASSKGTPTDTQYF
TRBV5-1	once	TRBJ2-1	TRBD1	TGCGCCAGCAGCTTGGGGGGGACAGGTGACTACAATGAGCAGTTCTTC	CASSLGGTGDYNEQFF
TRBV29-1	NA	TRBJ2-1	NA	TGCAGCGTAGCCGGGACTGGGAGTAGCTCCTACAATGAGCAGTTCTTC	CSVAGTGSSSYNEQFF
TRBV30	NA	TRBJ2-1	TRBD2	TGTGCCTGGTCCAGACTAGCGGGAATTACCTACAATGAGCAGTTCTTC	CAWSRLAGITYNEQFF
TRBV6-5	NA	TRBJ2-1	NA	TGTGCCAGCAGTTCCCTCCGGGACTCGTCTTGGGATGAGCAGTTCTTC	CASSSLRDSSWDEQFF
TRBV2	once	TRBJ1-1	NA	TGTGCCAGCCTAAGAAAGAACACTGAAGCTTTCTTT	CASLRKNTEAFF
TRBV28	few	TRBJ1-2	TRBD1	TGTGCCAGCAGTCCAGGGGGCCCCATCTATGGCTACACCTTC	CASSPGGPIYGYTF
TRBV5-4	NA	TRBJ2-1	TRBD2	TGTGCCAGCAGCCCGACACTAGCGGGGCGAGAGCAGTTCTTC	CASSPTLAGREQFF
TRBV5-1	once	TRBJ1-1	NA	TGCGCCAGCAGCTTGGCCATCGGCAGGGACACTGAAGCTTTCTTT	CASSLAIGRDTEAFF
TRBV6-4	few	TRBJ1-1	NA	TGTGCCAGCAGTACCCAGGCGAACACTGAAGCTTTCTTT	CASSTQANTEAFF
TRBV7-9	NA	TRBJ1-2	TRBD1	TGTGCCAGCAGCTTATGGACAGGGAGATCCTATGGCTACACCTTC	CASSLWTGRSYGYTF
TRBV10-3	NA	TRBJ2-7	NA	TGTGCCATCAGTGTGTCCGGCGAGCAGTACTTC	CAISVSGEQYF
TRBV18	NA	TRBJ2-7	NA	TGTGCCAGCTCACGGGACTCCAGCTCCTACGAGCAGTACTTC	CASSRDSSSYEQYF
TRBV29-1	NA	TRBJ1-1	NA	TGCAGCGGCAGGACAAGGCCAGATGGTATGAACACTGAAGCTTTCTTT	CSGRTRPDGMNTEAFF
TRBV7-2	NA	TRBJ2-1	TRBD2	TGTGCCAGCACTGGTGGACTAGCGGCACGCAATGAGCAGTTCTTC	CASTGGLAARNEQFF
TRBV6-1	few	TRBJ1-4	NA	TGTGCCAGCAGTGAAGGATTAACGTCGGGGGAAAAACTGTTTTTT	CASSEGLTSGEKLFF
TRBV12-3/TRBV12-4	NA	TRBJ2-3	NA	TGTGCCAGCACCCTTGGAGCGGATACGCAGTATTTT	CASTLGADTQYF
TRBV19	NA	TRBJ2-1	NA	TGTGCCTCGAGGGAATTGGGGAATGAGCAGTTCTTC	CASRELGNEQFF